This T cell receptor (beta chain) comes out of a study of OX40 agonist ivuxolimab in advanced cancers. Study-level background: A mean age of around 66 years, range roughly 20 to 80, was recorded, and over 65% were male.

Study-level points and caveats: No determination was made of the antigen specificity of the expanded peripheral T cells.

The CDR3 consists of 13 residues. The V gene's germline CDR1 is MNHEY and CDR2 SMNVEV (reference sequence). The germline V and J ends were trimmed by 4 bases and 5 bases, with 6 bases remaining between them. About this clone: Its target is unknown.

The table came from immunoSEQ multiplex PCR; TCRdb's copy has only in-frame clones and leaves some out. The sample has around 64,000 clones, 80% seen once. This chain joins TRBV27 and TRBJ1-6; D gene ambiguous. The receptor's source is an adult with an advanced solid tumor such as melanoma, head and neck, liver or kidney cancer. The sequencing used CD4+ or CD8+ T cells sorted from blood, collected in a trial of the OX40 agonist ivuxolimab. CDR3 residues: CASSSFNNSPLHF. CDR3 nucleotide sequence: TGTGCCAGCAGTTCTTTTAATAATTCACCCCTCCACTTT.